The rows below give T cell receptor beta chains drawn from one sample of a study of PD-L1 blockade in urothelial cancer. TCRdb keeps only in-frame clones here, not all; method: immunoSEQ multiplex PCR. The table shows fewer than 65,000 clones, with around 80% occurring only once. The starting material was PBMCs, obtained around atezolizumab (anti-PD-L1) treatment. Receptor source: a man between 65 and 85 years old with urothelial cancer. Both conserved end residues are part of each CDR3.

v_gene	j_gene	CDR3aa
TRBV5-4	TRBJ2-1	CASIPFRSVGENNEQFF
TRBV30	TRBJ1-6	CAWSVLLSPLHF
TRBV5-6	TRBJ1-1	CASSYQANEAFF
TRBV18	TRBJ1-5	CASSPPGTGESQPQHF
TRBV19	TRBJ2-7	CASSPGQGAYEQYF
TRBV5-8	TRBJ1-5	CASSLGQFNQPQHF
TRBV15	TRBJ1-4	CATSRAGGFREKLFF
TRBV9	TRBJ2-2	CASTPTGGPTGELFF
TRBV11-2	TRBJ2-2	CASSSQGIAGELFF
TRBV10-3	TRBJ2-5	CAISLTGWETQYF